These T cell receptor beta chains were read from a single sample in a study of shared clonotypes between healthy human individuals. Sequencing was performed with immunoSEQ multiplex PCR; in TCRdb, only in-frame clones are kept and a portion is missing. The sample consists of 950,000 to 1,100,000 clones, about 74% of them appearing once. The sequencing sample was made of memory CD4+ T cells sorted from blood. The receptors derive from a man in his late teens or twenties in good health. CDR3s include the opening cysteine and the closing phenylalanine or tryptophan. The D gene is left open where the match is weak. The size of a clone is reported for some rows only, either as once, few or many, or as a class for expanded clones.

clone_size	v_call	d_call	j_call	cdr3_aa	cdr3_nt
.	TRBV11-2	.	TRBJ2-3	CASSPSVDTQYF	TGTGCCAGCAGCCCTTCAGTAGATACGCAGTATTTT
.	TRBV7-9	.	TRBJ1-1	CASSSRALNTEAFF	TGTGCCAGCAGCTCCCGTGCCCTGAACACTGAAGCTTTCTTT
.	TRBV20-1	.	TRBJ2-7	CSVKGSYEQYF	TGCAGTGTGAAAGGCTCCTACGAGCAGTACTTC
.	TRBV6-5	.	TRBJ1-5	CASSQGGSNQPQHF	TGTGCCAGCAGCCAAGGAGGCAGCAATCAGCCCCAGCATTTT
few	TRBV5-1	TRBD1	TRBJ2-5	CASSGQGRRESVETQYF	TGCGCCAGCAGCGGACAGGGGCGGAGGGAAAGCGTGGAGACCCAGTACTTC
.	TRBV6-1	TRBD1	TRBJ2-5	CASSELQGFETQYF	TGTGCCAGCAGTGAGCTACAGGGGTTTGAGACCCAGTACTTC
.	TRBV11-3	.	TRBJ2-5	CASSPGGGAETQYF	TGTGCCAGCAGCCCTGGAGGGGGGGCAGAGACCCAGTACTTC
.	TRBV5-1	.	TRBJ1-6	CASSLVGSRSSYNSPLHF	TGCGCCAGCAGCTTGGTCGGGAGCCGGAGCTCCTATAATTCACCCCTCCACTTT
few	TRBV29-1	.	TRBJ2-3	CSVEQGNTQYF	TGCAGCGTCGAACAGGGAAATACGCAGTATTTT
.	TRBV6-6	.	TRBJ2-7	CASSAVSWAGNYEQYF	TGTGCCAGCAGCGCCGTTTCGTGGGCAGGGAACTACGAGCAGTACTTC
.	TRBV28	.	TRBJ2-7	CASRGDPGPPYEQYF	TGTGCCTCCCGAGGGGACCCGGGCCCCCCCTACGAGCAGTACTTC
.	TRBV5-4	.	TRBJ2-3	CASSLYGTDTQYF	TGTGCCAGCAGCTTGTATGGCACAGATACGCAGTATTTT
.	TRBV6-1	.	TRBJ1-6	CATTRNRNDSPLHF	TGTGCCACCACCCGGAACCGAAACGATTCACCCCTCCACTTT
.	TRBV5-1	.	TRBJ1-1	CASSQQVSSTEAFF	TGCGCCAGCAGCCAGCAGGTGTCAAGCACTGAAGCTTTCTTT
many	TRBV19	.	TRBJ1-1	CASATRGITEAFF	TGTGCCAGCGCTACTCGGGGTATCACTGAAGCTTTCTTT
.	TRBV11-2	.	TRBJ1-1	CASSLVQGVGTEAFF	TGTGCCAGCAGCTTAGTGCAGGGCGTCGGCACTGAAGCTTTCTTT